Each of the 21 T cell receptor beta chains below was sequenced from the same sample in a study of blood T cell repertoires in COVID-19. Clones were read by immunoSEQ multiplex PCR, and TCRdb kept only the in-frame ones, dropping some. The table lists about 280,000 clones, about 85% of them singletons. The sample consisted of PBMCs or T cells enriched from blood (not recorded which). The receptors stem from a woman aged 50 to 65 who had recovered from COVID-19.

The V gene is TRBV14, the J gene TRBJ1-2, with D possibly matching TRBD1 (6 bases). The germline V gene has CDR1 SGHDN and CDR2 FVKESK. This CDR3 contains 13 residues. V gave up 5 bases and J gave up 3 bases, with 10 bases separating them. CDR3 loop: CASSIGTYYGYTF. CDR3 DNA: TGTGCCAGCAGCATCGGGACATACTATGGCTACACCTTC.

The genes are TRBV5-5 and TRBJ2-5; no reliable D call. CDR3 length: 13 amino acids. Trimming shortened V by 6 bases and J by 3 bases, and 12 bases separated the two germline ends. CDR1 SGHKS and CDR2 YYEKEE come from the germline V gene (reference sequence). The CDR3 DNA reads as TGTGCCAGCAATTGGGCAGCCGAAGAGACCCAGTACTTC. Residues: CASNWAAEETQYF.

The CDR3 DNA follows: TGTGCCAGCAGCCTTACTAGCGGATTCTACGAGCAGTACTTC. Translating it yields CASSLTSGFYEQYF. The chain combines TRBV21-1 with TRBJ2-7; the tabulated D call, TRBD2, remains unverified against the DNA. TRBV21-1 constitutes a pseudogene. CDR3 length equals 14 residues.

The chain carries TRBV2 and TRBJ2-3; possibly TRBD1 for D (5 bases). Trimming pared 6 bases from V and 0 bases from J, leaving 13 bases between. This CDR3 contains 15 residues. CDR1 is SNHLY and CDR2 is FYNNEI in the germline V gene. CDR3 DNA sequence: TGTGCCAGCAGGCGACAGACGAGTAGCACAGATACGCAGTATTTT. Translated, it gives CASRRQTSSTDTQYF.

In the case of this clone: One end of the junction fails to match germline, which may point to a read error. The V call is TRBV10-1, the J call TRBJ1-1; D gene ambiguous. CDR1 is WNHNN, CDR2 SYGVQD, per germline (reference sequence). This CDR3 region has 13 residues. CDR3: CASSESINSEAFF. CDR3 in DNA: TGCGCCAGCAGTGAGTCGATTAACAGTGAAGCTTTCTTT.

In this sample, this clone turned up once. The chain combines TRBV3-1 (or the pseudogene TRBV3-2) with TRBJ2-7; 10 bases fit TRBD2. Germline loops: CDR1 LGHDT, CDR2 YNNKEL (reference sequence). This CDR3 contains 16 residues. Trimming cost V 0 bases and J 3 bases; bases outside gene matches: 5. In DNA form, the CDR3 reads TGTGCCAGCAGCCAAGAGTCGGGACTAGCGTTCTACGAGCAGTACTTC. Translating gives CASSQESGLAFYEQYF.

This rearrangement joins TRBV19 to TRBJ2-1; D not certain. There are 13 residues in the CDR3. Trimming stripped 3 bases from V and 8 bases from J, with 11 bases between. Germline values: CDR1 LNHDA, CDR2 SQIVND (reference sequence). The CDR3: CASSMNEVDEQFF. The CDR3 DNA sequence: TGTGCCAGTAGTATGAACGAGGTGGATGAGCAGTTCTTC.

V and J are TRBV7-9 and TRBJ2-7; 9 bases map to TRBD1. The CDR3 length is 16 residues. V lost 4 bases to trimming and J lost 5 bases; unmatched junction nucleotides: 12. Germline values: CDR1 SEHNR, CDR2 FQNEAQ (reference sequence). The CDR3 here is CASSSYSGQGIHEQYF. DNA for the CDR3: TGTGCCAGCAGCTCATATTCGGGACAGGGTATCCACGAGCAGTACTTC.

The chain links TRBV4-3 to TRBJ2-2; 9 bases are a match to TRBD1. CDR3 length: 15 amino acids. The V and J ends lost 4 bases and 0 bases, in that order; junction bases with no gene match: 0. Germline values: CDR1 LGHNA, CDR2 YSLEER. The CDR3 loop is CASSRDRANTGELFF. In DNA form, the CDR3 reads TGCGCCAGCAGCCGGGACAGGGCGAACACCGGGGAGCTGTTTTTT.

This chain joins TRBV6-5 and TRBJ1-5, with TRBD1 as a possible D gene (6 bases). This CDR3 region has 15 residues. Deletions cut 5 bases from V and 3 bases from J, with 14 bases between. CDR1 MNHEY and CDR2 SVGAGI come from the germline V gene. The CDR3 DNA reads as TGTGCCAGCAGTCCCCTCGACAGGACCAATCAGCCCCAGCATTTT. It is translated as CASSPLDRTNQPQHF.

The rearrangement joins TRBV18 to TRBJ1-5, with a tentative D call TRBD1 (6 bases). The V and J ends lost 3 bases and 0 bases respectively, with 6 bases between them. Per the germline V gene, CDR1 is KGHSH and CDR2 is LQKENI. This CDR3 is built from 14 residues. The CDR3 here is CASSPDSSNQPQHF. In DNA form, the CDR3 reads TGTGCCAGCTCACCGGACAGTAGCAATCAGCCCCAGCATTTT.

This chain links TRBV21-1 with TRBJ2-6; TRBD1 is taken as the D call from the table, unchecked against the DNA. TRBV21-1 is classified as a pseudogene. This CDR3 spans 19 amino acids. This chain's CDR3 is CASSKAAQKKSSGANVLTF. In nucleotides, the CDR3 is TGTGCCAGCAGCAAAGCGGCACAGAAAAAAAGCTCTGGGGCCAACGTCCTGACTTTC.

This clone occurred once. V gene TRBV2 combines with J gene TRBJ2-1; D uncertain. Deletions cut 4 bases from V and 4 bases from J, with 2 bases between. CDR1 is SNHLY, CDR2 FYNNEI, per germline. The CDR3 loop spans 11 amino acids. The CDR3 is CASSAYNEQFF. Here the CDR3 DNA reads TGTGCCAGCAGTGCTTACAATGAGCAGTTCTTC.

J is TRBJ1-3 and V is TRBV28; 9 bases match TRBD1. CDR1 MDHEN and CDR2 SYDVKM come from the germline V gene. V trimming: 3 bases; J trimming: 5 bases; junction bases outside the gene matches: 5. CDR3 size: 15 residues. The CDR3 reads CASSFVDRGRNTIYF. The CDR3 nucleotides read TGTGCCAGCAGTTTTGTTGACAGGGGGAGAAACACCATATATTTT.

This CDR3 is CASSQVVGLNPYEQYF. Written as DNA, the CDR3 is TGTGCCAGCAGCCAGGTCGTTGGGCTCAACCCCTACGAGCAGTACTTC. This chain joins TRBV4-2 and TRBJ2-7; D gene unclear. The CDR3 runs to 16 residues. The germline V gene has CDR1 LGHNA and CDR2 YNFKEQ. Trimming shortened V by 3 bases and J by 2 bases, and 17 bases separated the two germline ends.

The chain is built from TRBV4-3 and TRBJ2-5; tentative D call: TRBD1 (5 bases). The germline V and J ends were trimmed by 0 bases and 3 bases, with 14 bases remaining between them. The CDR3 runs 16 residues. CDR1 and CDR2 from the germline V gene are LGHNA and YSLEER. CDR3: CASSQDSTTVEETQYF. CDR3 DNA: TGCGCCAGCAGCCAAGATTCCACGACAGTTGAAGAGACCCAGTACTTC.

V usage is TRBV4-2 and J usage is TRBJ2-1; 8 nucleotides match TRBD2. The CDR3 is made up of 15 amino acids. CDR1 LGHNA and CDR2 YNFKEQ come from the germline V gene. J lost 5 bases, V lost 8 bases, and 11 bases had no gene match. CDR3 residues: CASGSRPGGDNEQFF. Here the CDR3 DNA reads TGTGCCAGCGGCAGCAGGCCGGGAGGGGACAATGAGCAGTTCTTC.

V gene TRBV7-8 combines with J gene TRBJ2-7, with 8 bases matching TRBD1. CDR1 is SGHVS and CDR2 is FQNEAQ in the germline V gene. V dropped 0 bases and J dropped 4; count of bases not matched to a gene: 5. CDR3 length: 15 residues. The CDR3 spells CASSLAGQVLYEQYF. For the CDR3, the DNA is TGTGCCAGCAGCTTAGCGGGACAGGTCTTGTACGAGCAGTACTTC.

CDR3: CASSQDRILPSYNEQFF. In DNA form, the CDR3 reads TGTGCCAGTAGTCAGGACAGGATACTACCCTCCTACAATGAGCAGTTCTTC. The chain is built from TRBV19 and TRBJ2-1, with TRBD1 matching over 7 bases. After removal of 5 bases from V and 0 bases from J, the junction contained 10 bases not matched to a gene. CDR1 is LNHDA and CDR2 is SQIVND in the germline V gene (reference sequence). The CDR3 runs 17 residues.

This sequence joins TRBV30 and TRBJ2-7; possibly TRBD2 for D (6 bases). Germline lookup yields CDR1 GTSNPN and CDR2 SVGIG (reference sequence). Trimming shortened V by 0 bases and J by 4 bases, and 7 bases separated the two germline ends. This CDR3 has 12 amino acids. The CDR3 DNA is TGTGCCTGGAGTGTCGGGAGATACGAGCAGTACTTC. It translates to CAWSVGRYEQYF.

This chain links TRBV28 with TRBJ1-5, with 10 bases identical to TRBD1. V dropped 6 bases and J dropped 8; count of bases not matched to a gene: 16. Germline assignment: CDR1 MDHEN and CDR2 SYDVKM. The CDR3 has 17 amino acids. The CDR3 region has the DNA TGTGCCAGCAGCCCTGACAGGGGGCGACCCCCTAGGGAGCCCCAGCATTTT. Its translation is CASSPDRGRPPREPQHF.